This T cell receptor beta chain was sequenced for a study of T cell responses to AZD1222 COVID-19 vaccine. With regard to this clone: What it binds is not known.

Sequenced by immunoSEQ multiplex PCR; TCRdb stores in-frame clones only, minus some. The data show 110,000 to 150,000 clones, with about 93% seen just once and 9.1% held by the top ten. Germline lookup yields CDR1 SGHNT and CDR2 YENEEA. This CDR3 region has 15 residues. Between the trimmed V and J ends, which lost 0 bases and 1 base, there was a span of 7 bases. General observations from the study: Among those given AZD1222, only 5 to 7 were seropositive at baseline. Spike-specific TCR breadth and depth grew following two AZD1222 doses.

The TCR originated in an adult in good health. The starting material was peripheral blood, obtained on day 0 of AZD1222 vaccination. The chain is built from TRBV11-3 and TRBJ1-3; D remains unclear. The CDR3 loop reads CASSLDSGSGNTIYF. Here the CDR3 DNA reads TGTGCCAGCAGCTTAGATTCCGGGTCTGGAAACACCATATATTTT. Full variable domain (rest looked up from reference TRBV11-3 and TRBJ1-3): EAGVVQSPRYKIIEKKQPVAFWCNPISGHNTLYWYLQNLGQGPELLIRYENEEAVDDSQLPKDRFSAERLKGVDSTLKIQPAELGDSAVYLCASSLDSGSGNTIYFGEGSWLTVV.